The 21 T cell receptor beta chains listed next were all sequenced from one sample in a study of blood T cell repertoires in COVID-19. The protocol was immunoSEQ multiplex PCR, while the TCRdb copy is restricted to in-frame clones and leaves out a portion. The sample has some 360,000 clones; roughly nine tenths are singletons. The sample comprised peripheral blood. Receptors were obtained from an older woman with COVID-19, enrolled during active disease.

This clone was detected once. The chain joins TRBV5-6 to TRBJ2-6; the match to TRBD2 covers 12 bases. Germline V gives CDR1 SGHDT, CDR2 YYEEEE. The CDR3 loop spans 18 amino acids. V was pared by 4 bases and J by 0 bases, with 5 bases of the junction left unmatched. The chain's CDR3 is CASSRGLAGFSGANVLTF. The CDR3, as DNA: TGTGCCAGCAGCCGCGGACTAGCGGGGTTCTCTGGGGCCAACGTCCTGACTTTC.

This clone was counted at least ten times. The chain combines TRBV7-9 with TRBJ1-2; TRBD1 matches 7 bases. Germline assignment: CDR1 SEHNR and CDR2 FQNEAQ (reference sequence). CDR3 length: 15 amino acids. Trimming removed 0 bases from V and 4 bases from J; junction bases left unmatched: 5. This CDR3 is CASSLASGQAYGYTF. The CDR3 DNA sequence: TGTGCCAGCAGCTTAGCCTCCGGACAGGCCTATGGCTACACCTTC.

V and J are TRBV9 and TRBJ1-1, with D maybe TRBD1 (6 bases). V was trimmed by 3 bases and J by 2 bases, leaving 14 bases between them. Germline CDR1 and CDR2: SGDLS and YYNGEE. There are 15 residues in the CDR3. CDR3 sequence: CASSAVQGPNTEAFF. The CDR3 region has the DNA TGTGCCAGCAGCGCAGTTCAGGGGCCTAACACTGAAGCTTTCTTT.

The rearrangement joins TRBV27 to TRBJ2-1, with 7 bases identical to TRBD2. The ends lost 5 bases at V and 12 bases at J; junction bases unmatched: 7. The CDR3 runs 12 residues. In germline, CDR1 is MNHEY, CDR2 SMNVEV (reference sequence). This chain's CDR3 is CASSLWGGVQFF. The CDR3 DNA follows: TGTGCCAGCAGTCTTTGGGGGGGGGTGCAGTTCTTC.

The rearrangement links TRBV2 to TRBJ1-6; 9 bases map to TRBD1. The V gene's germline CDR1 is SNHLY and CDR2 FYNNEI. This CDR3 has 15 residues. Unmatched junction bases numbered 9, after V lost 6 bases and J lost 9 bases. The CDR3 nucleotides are TGTGCCAGCAGCCTAGAGACAGGGGGTGGTTCACCCCTCCACTTT. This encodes CASSLETGGGSPLHF.

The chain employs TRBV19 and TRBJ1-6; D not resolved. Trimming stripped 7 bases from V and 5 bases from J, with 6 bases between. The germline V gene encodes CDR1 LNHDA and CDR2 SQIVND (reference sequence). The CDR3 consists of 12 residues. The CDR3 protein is CASTVNNSPLHF. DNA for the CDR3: TGTGCCAGTACAGTCAATAATTCACCCCTCCACTTT.

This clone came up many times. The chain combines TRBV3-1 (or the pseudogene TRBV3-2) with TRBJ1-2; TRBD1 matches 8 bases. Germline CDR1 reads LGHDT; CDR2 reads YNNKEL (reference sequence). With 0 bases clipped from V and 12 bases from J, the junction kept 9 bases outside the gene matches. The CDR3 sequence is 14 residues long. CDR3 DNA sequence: TGTGCCAGCAGCCAAGAACTCATGGACAGGGTGAACACCTTC. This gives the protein CASSQELMDRVNTF.

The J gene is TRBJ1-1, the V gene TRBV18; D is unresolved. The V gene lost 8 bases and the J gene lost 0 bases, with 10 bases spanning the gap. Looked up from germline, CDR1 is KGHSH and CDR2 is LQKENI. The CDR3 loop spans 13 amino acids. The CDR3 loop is CASTSTMNTEAFF. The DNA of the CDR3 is TGTGCCAGCACGTCAACTATGAACACTGAAGCTTTCTTT.

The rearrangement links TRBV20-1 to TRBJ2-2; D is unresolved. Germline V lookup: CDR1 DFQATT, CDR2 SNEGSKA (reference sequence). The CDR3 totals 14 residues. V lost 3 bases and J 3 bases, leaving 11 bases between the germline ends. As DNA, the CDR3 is TGCAGTGCTAGTTTGGGTGGAGACACCGGGGAGCTGTTTTTT. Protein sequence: CSASLGGDTGELFF.

As DNA, the CDR3 is TGTGCCTGGAGGGCTTGGCAGGGGGTCGAGCAGTACTTC. Its protein product is CAWRAWQGVEQYF. The rearrangement joins TRBV30 to TRBJ2-7; 7 bases are shared with TRBD1. Germline trimming cut 3 bases from V and 6 bases from J; bases unmatched to any gene: 8. The germline CDR1 and CDR2 sequences are GTSNPN and SVGIG (reference sequence). The CDR3 length is 13 residues. The complete variable domain, with remaining parts taken from reference TRBV30 and TRBJ2-7, reads SQTIHQWPATLVQPVGSPLSLECTVEGTSNPNLYWYRQAAGRGLQLLFYSVGIGQISSEVPQNLSASRPQDRQFILSSKKLLLSDSGFYLCAWRAWQGVEQYFGPGTRLTVT.

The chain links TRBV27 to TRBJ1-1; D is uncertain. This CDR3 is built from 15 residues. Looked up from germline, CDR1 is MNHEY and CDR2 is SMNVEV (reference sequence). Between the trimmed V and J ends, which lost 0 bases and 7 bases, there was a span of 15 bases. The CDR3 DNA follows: TGTGCCAGCAGTTTATCCCTCTCCCCATCAGGTGAAGCTTTCTTT. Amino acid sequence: CASSLSLSPSGEAFF.

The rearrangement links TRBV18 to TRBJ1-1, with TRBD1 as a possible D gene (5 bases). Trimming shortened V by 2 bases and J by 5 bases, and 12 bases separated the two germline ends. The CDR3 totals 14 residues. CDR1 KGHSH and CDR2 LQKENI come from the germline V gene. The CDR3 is CASSPAGGRTEAFF. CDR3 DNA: TGTGCCAGCTCACCAGCGGGGGGTCGGACTGAAGCTTTCTTT.

The CDR3 loop is CASSIIGARTYGYTF. CDR3 DNA sequence: TGTGCCAGTAGTATTATAGGGGCGCGTACCTATGGCTACACCTTC. The chain employs TRBV19 and TRBJ1-2; TRBD1 is a possible D gene (5 bases). The V gene's germline CDR1 is LNHDA and CDR2 SQIVND (reference sequence). V was cut by 3 bases and J by 4 bases, with 15 bases left in between. The CDR3 extends over 15 amino acids.

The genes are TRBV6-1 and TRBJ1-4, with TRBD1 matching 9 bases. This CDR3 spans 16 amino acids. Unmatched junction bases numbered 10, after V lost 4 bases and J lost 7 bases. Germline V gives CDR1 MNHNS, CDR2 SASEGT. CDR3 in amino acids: CASSGGQGGGGEKLFF. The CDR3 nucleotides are TGTGCCAGCAGTGGGGGACAGGGAGGCGGTGGTGAAAAACTGTTTTTT.

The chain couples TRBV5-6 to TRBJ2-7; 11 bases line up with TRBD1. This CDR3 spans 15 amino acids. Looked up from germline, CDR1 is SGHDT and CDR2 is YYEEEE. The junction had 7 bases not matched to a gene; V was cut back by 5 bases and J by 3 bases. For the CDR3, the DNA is TGTGCCAGCAGTTTACTGGGACAGGGGGACTACGAGCAGTACTTC. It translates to CASSLLGQGDYEQYF.

The CDR3 loop reads CASSIGQGHGYTF. The CDR3 coding sequence is TGCGCCAGCAGCATCGGACAGGGTCATGGCTACACCTTC. The chain employs TRBV5-1 and TRBJ1-2; 8 nucleotides match TRBD1. Germline CDR1 is SGHRS and CDR2 is YFSETQ. The J segment lost 6 bases and the V segment lost 4 bases, leaving 5 bases of the junction unmatched. CDR3 size: 13 residues.

This CDR3 is CASSIRQAGHNQPQHF. The CDR3 DNA follows: TGTGCCAGTAGTATTCGCCAGGCGGGTCATAATCAGCCCCAGCATTTT. The chain is built from TRBV19 and TRBJ1-5; no reliable D call. CDR1 is LNHDA and CDR2 is SQIVND in the germline V gene (reference sequence). V was pared by 3 bases and J by 4 bases, with 16 bases between. CDR3 length: 16 amino acids.

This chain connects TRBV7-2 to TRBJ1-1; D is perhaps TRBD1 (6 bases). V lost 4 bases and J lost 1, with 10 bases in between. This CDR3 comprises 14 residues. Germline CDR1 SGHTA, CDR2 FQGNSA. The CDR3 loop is CASSSQGGNTEAFF. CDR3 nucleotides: TGTGCCAGCAGCTCACAAGGGGGGAACACTGAAGCTTTCTTT.

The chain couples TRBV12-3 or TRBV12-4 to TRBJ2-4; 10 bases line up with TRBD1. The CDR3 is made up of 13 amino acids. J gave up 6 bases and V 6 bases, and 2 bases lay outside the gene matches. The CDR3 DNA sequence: TGTGCCAGCAGCCGGACAGGGGGAAACATTCAGTACTTC. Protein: CASSRTGGNIQYF.

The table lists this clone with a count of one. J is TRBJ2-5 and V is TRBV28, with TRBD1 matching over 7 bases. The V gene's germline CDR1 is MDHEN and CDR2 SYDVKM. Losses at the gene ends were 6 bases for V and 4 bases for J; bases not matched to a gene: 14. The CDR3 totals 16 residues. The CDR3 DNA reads TGTGCCAGCAGGCGAGACGCGAAGGGGGCACGAGAGACCCAGTACTTC. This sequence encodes CASRRDAKGARETQYF.

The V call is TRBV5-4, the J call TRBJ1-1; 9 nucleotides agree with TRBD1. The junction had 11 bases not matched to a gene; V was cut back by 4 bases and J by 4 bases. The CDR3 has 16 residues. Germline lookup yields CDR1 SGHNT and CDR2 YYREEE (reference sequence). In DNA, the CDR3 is TGTGCCAGCAGCATAGGCGGACAGGGGCGGACCACTGAAGCTTTCTTT. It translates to CASSIGGQGRTTEAFF.